The clone carrying this T cell receptor beta chain was recorded only once. Participants had their cohort set by participant-reported clinical history. These data originate in a study of blood T cell repertoires in COVID-19. Whole-study context: The analysed material was cDNA or gDNA that came from T cells, B-cell-depleted T cells, or PBMCs.

CDR3 length: 15 residues. Trimming removed 0 bases at V and 8 bases at J, with 14 bases between. Per germline, CDR1 SGDLS and CDR2 YYNGEE. Source study methods: Amplification from reference gene primers served as the basis for estimated nucleated cell counts. Measured with immunoSEQ multiplex PCR; TCRdb has only the in-frame clones, and not every one. The DNA gave D and trimming, while V, J and clone size come from that table. Here the sample spans 200,000 or so clones, approximately 83% being singletons. The chain uses TRBV9 and TRBJ1-4; D is unclear. The TCR was taken from a woman in her forties with acute COVID-19. The sample taken for sequencing was PBMCs or T cells enriched from blood (not recorded which). The CDR3 sequence is CASSVDVKAGEKLFF. In nucleotides, the CDR3 is TGTGCCAGCAGCGTAGACGTCAAGGCGGGGGAAAAACTGTTTTTT. The whole variable domain, filled in from reference TRBV9 and TRBJ1-4, reads DSGVTQTPKHLITATGQRVTLRCSPRSGDLSVYWYQQSLDQGLQFLIQYYNGEERAKGNILERFSAQQFPDLHSELNLSSLELGDSALYFCASSVDVKAGEKLFFGSGTQLSVL.